These 21 T cell receptor beta chains were all obtained from the same sample, sequenced in a study of blood T cell repertoires in COVID-19. The repertoire was sequenced with immunoSEQ multiplex PCR; TCRdb's copy has only in-frame clones and lacks some. The sample gives about 190,000 clones, roughly 84% of which show up once; more than 2.5% is in the top ten. Input material: PBMCs or T cells enriched from blood (not recorded which). All receptors derive from a woman younger than 45 who had recovered from COVID-19.

The chain employs TRBV7-2 and TRBJ1-1; unclear D gene. Deletions cut 2 bases from V and 1 base from J, with 11 bases between. This CDR3 contains 15 residues. Looked up from germline, CDR1 is SGHTA and CDR2 is FQGNSA. CDR3 residues: CASSLLGLGNTEAFF. In DNA form, the CDR3 reads TGTGCCAGCAGCTTACTAGGCTTAGGGAACACTGAAGCTTTCTTT.

This clone has just one count. The gene calls are TRBV18 and TRBJ1-1; the match to TRBD1 covers 8 bases. This CDR3 has 13 amino acids. CDR1 and CDR2 from the germline V gene are KGHSH and LQKENI. Germline trimming cut 10 bases from V and 4 bases from J; bases unmatched to any gene: 8. The CDR3 DNA reads as TGTGCCACCACTCAGGGGGCTACCACTGAAGCTTTCTTT. Protein sequence: CATTQGATTEAFF.

The J gene is TRBJ1-2, the V gene TRBV5-6; D possibly corresponds to TRBD1 (6 bases). V shed 4 bases and J shed 2 bases, with 15 bases lying between them. Germline CDR1 and CDR2: SGHDT and YYEEEE. The CDR3 is 15 residues long. CDR3 in amino acids: CASSPPGTMNYGYTF. In DNA form, the CDR3 reads TGTGCCAGCAGCCCCCCGGGGACAATGAACTATGGCTACACCTTC.

The chain's CDR3 is CASSPGTSGGGETQYF. DNA for the CDR3: TGTGCCAGCAGTCCCGGGACTAGCGGGGGTGGAGAGACCCAGTACTTC. The chain links TRBV7-2 to TRBJ2-5, with 14 bases lining up with TRBD2. Germline values: CDR1 SGHTA, CDR2 FQGNSA. The V segment lost 6 bases and the J segment 4 bases; nucleotides outside the gene matches: 7. CDR3 length: 16 amino acids.

The V and J genes are TRBV5-4 and TRBJ2-3; tentatively, D is TRBD2 (7 bases). The CDR3 runs to 15 residues. V lost 4 bases and J lost 6, with 18 bases in between. Germline CDR1 and CDR2: SGHNT and YYREEE (reference sequence). This CDR3 is CASSPRGGGADTQYF. CDR3 nucleotide sequence: TGTGCCAGCAGCCCCCGAGGGGGGGGCGCGGATACGCAGTATTTT.

This clone occurred a few times. The rearrangement joins TRBV7-9 to TRBJ1-1; TRBD1 matches at 8 bases. The trim removed 6 bases at V and 10 bases at J, leaving 13 bases unmatched. CDR1 and CDR2 (germline): SEHNR, FQNEAQ (reference sequence). The CDR3 runs to 14 residues. The CDR3 protein is CASRTQDRVAGAFF. Here the CDR3 DNA reads TGTGCCAGCAGGACTCAGGACAGGGTCGCAGGAGCTTTCTTT.

The rearrangement uses TRBV10-3 and TRBJ1-2, with D tentatively TRBD1 (5 bases). The CDR3 has 15 amino acids. The germline V gene has CDR1 ENHRY and CDR2 SYGVKD. The ends were cut back, 0 bases at V and 4 bases at J, with 12 bases in the middle. The DNA of the CDR3 is TGTGCCATCAGTGAGTCAAGGGAGGGGATCTATGGCTACACCTTC. Its protein product is CAISESREGIYGYTF.

V usage is TRBV15 and J usage is TRBJ1-5; D gene ambiguous. The V and J ends lost 3 bases and 9 bases respectively, with 9 bases between them. CDR1 and CDR2 (germline): LNHNV, YYDKDF (reference sequence). CDR3 length: 12 amino acids. CDR3 in DNA: TGTGCCACCAGCAGGGCCTCTCGGCCCCAGCATTTT. Translation: CATSRASRPQHF. The variable domain in full, with the rest retrieved from reference TRBV15 and TRBJ1-5, is DAMVIQNPRYQVTQFGKPVTLSCSQTLNHNVMYWYQQKSSQAPKLLFHYYDKDFNNEADTPDNFQSRRPNTSFCFLDIRSPGLGDTAMYLCATSRASRPQHFGDGTRLSIL.

This rearrangement joins TRBV23-1 to TRBJ1-1; unclear D gene. TRBV23-1 has ORF status, its function being uncertain. The CDR3 is 13 residues long. As DNA, the CDR3 is TGCGCAGGCCCAAGCGATAGATACACTGAAGCTTTCTTT. Translated: CAGPSDRYTEAFF.

The chain joins TRBV28 to TRBJ1-1, with a tentative D call TRBD1 (5 bases). This CDR3 is 15 amino acids long. Germline V gene lookup returns CDR1 MDHEN and CDR2 SYDVKM. V was trimmed by 6 bases and J by 4 bases, leaving 18 bases between them. The CDR3 loop reads CASRPTREVGTEAFF. DNA of the CDR3: TGTGCCAGCAGACCAACCAGGGAAGTGGGCACTGAAGCTTTCTTT.

Here the CDR3 reads CASSLDPLRTGGGYGYTF. The CDR3 DNA is TGTGCCAGCAGCTTAGATCCTTTAAGGACAGGGGGAGGCTATGGCTACACCTTC. The chain joins TRBV11-2 to TRBJ1-2; 10 bases map to TRBD1. Per the germline V gene, CDR1 is SGHAT and CDR2 is FQNNGV. This CDR3 is built from 18 residues. V trimming: 0 bases; J trimming: 4 bases; junction bases outside the gene matches: 11.

The rearrangement joins TRBV28 to TRBJ1-5, with unresolved D. Trimming removed 1 base from V and 0 bases from J, with 10 bases in between. The CDR3 has 16 residues. The V gene's germline CDR1 is MDHEN and CDR2 SYDVKM. CDR3 protein: CASSLFRLYSNQPQHF. For the CDR3, the DNA is TGTGCCAGCAGTTTATTCAGGCTGTATAGCAATCAGCCCCAGCATTTT. Full variable domain (outside the CDR3, taken from reference TRBV28 and TRBJ1-5): DVKVTQSSRYLVKRTGEKVFLECVQDMDHENMFWYRQDPGLGLRLIYFSYDVKMKEKGDIPEGYSVSREKKERFSLILESASTNQTSMYLCASSLFRLYSNQPQHFGDGTRLSIL.

This chain connects TRBV9 to TRBJ2-1, with 7 bases identical to TRBD1. V lost 4 bases to trimming and J lost 4 bases; unmatched junction nucleotides: 5. Germline-derived CDR1 and CDR2 are SGDLS and YYNGEE. The length of the CDR3 is 14 residues. The CDR3: CASSLRDSYNEQFF. As DNA, the CDR3 is TGTGCCAGCAGCCTAAGGGACAGTTACAATGAGCAGTTCTTC.

The V and J genes are TRBV6-6 and TRBJ1-2, with 9 nucleotides matching TRBD1. This CDR3 is built from 15 residues. The V gene end was trimmed by 2 bases and the J gene end by 7 bases; junction bases not matched to a gene: 8. Looked up from germline, CDR1 is MNHNY and CDR2 is SVGAGI (reference sequence). The CDR3 sequence is CASSYRDRASSGYTF. The CDR3 nucleotides are TGTGCCAGCAGTTACCGGGACAGGGCCTCGAGTGGCTACACCTTC.

The genes are TRBV19 and TRBJ1-4, with a tentative D call TRBD1 (5 bases). CDR3 length equals 13 residues. Germline CDR1 LNHDA, CDR2 SQIVND (reference sequence). The ends were cut back, 9 bases at V and 8 bases at J, with 16 bases in the middle. The CDR3 DNA reads TGTGCCAGGGTCCCAGGGCTTATCGAAAAACTGTTTTTT. It yields the protein CARVPGLIEKLFF.

The CDR3 bases are TGTGCCAGCAGCTCATTACTAGCGGCTTACAATGAGCAGTTCTTC. Protein: CASSSLLAAYNEQFF. The rearrangement uses TRBV28 and TRBJ2-1; 8 bases line up with TRBD2. Germline V gene data show CDR1 as MDHEN and CDR2 as SYDVKM. The ends lost 6 bases at V and 4 bases at J; junction bases unmatched: 8. The CDR3 length is 15 residues.

The rearrangement links TRBV7-2 to TRBJ2-7; D remains unclear. The V end lost 4 bases, the J end lost 0 bases, and 7 bases lay between the germline ends. Per the germline V gene, CDR1 is SGHTA and CDR2 is FQGNSA. The CDR3 totals 13 residues. The CDR3: CASSYSSSYEQYF. CDR3 DNA: TGTGCCAGCAGCTACTCTAGCTCCTACGAGCAGTACTTC.

This clone has more than one count but fewer than ten. The chain carries TRBV5-1 and TRBJ1-3; 10 bases line up with TRBD1. From germline, CDR1 is SGHRS and CDR2 YFSETQ. V was pared by 0 bases and J by 6 bases, with 12 bases of the junction left unmatched. The CDR3 has 18 residues. The CDR3 loop reads CASSLGRDRGHLENTIYF. The DNA of the CDR3 is TGCGCCAGCAGCTTGGGTCGGGACAGGGGACACCTTGAAAACACCATATATTTT.

A single count supports this clone. This sample also contains other DNA sequences that code for the same CDR3. This chain links TRBV9 with TRBJ2-3; D is unclear. V shed 0 bases and J shed 3 bases, with 5 bases lying between them. The CDR3 totals 13 residues. CDR1 is SGDLS, CDR2 YYNGEE, per germline. The CDR3 DNA follows: TGTGCCAGCAGCGTAGCTAGTACAGATACGCAGTATTTT. Translation gives CASSVASTDTQYF.

The chain links TRBV29-1 to TRBJ2-7; 9 positions match TRBD1. V lost 6 bases to trimming and J lost 4 bases; unmatched junction nucleotides: 4. The length of the CDR3 is 12 residues. The germline gives CDR1 SQVTM, CDR2 ANQGSEA. This CDR3 reads CSVTGGRYEQYF. The CDR3 region has the DNA TGCAGCGTGACAGGGGGACGATACGAGCAGTACTTC.

This rearrangement joins TRBV27 to TRBJ2-3; D is undetermined. CDR1 is MNHEY and CDR2 is SMNVEV in the germline V gene (reference sequence). This CDR3 is 14 amino acids long. Trimming left V 2 bases short and J 5 bases short, with 11 bases between. The DNA for the CDR3 is TGTGCCAGCAGTTTAGCCAGTGGCGGAGATACGCAGTATTTT. Translating it yields CASSLASGGDTQYF.